The TCR beta chain under discussion was sequenced for a study of blood T cell repertoires in COVID-19. At the level of the study: Acute and convalescent COVID-19 specimens originated in the United States, Italy and Spain. PBMCs, B-cell-depleted T cells, or T cells were the source of the cDNA or gDNA that made up the material.

Here immunoSEQ multiplex PCR was the method, and the copy in TCRdb shows in-frame clones only, minus some. This sample has about 130,000 clones, with approximately 83% found just once. Germline lookup yields CDR1 SGDLS and CDR2 YYNGEE. V was clipped by 0 bases and J by 4 bases, with 5 bases between them. The CDR3 is 14 residues long. On this clone: The same CDR3 is also encoded by other DNA sequences in this sample.

The chain has TRBV9 and TRBJ1-6; D not resolved. Sequenced sample: peripheral blood. The TCR originated in a woman aged 45 to 65 who had recovered from COVID-19. The CDR3 sequence is CASSVGGYNSPLHF. As DNA, the CDR3 is TGTGCCAGCAGCGTAGGAGGATATAATTCACCCCTCCACTTT.